Detailed here is one TCR beta chain. This clonotype has a handful of counts. Its antigen specificity is not known. Within one base of it there is no much larger clone, and no base qualities were kept. The sample originates from a study of T-cell reconstitution after alpha-beta-depleted transplantation in children (dated by TCRdb to 2015 to 2016). About the study as a whole: The study quantitatively tracked T-cell immune reconstitution after TCRalphabeta/CD19-depleted allogeneic hematopoietic cell transplantation in children using TCR repertoire profiling.

Libraries came from PCR. The instrument was an Illumina HiSeq 2500. Molecular barcoding was employed in the preparation of TCR libraries, with unique molecular identifiers being used to normalize TCRbeta repertoire quantification. The raw public data were reprocessed by TCRdb itself: fastp quality trimming at Q25, MiXCR clonotype calling, in-frame beta chains only. Under each unique CDR3 protein, matching rows form one entry showing the most common genes and DNA. Present in this sample are approximately 350,000 distinct CDR3 sequences, more than 10% of which were seen just once. The ten largest clones add up to around 4.5% of the sample. The germline V end is reduced by 6 bases and the J end by 4 bases; junction bases left unmatched: 3. Taken from cysteine to phenylalanine, the CDR3 has 14 residues. Just the 42-base CDR3 DNA is kept, in frame starting at base 1. From the germline V gene (reference sequence), CDR1 is SEHNR and CDR2 is FQNEAQ.

The chain joins TRBV7-9 to TRBJ2-5, with 12 bases in between that match TRBD2. Sequenced material: PBMCs, taken from the stem cell graft. The receptor's source is a human donor who donated a stem cell graft to a child with Fanconi anemia. The bases are TGTGCCAGCAGGCAGACTAGCGGGGGAGAGACCCAGTACTTC. It translates as CASRQTSGGETQYF.